This passage covers 21 T cell receptor beta chains from one sample sequenced in a study of cytomegalovirus exposure and HLA in healthy donors. The PCR contained 60 Vbeta and 13 Jbeta primers. TCRdb's table, derived via immunoSEQ multiplex PCR, lists solely in-frame clones and lacks some. The repertoire consists of some 90,000 clones, with more than 60% occurring once and the leading ten covering around 2.3%. The specimen was PBMCs. Every receptor here comes from a man aged 45-65 years in good health and CMV-seronegative.

This clone was recorded a few times. The chain links TRBV11-2 to TRBJ1-6; the D gene is possibly TRBD1 (5 bases). The length of the CDR3 is 14 residues. Trimming left V 1 base short and J 6 bases short, with 7 bases between. Germline assignment: CDR1 SGHAT and CDR2 FQNNGV. The CDR3 loop is CASSLGGVNSPLHF. CDR3 DNA: TGTGCCAGCAGCTTAGGGGGGGTTAATTCACCCCTCCACTTT.

This chain links TRBV12-2 with TRBJ1-5; whether TRBD1, the table's D call, matches the DNA was not checked. TRBV12-2 is recorded as a pseudogene. The CDR3 contains 14 residues. CDR3 protein: CASRLATGPQPQHF. The CDR3 DNA sequence: TGTGCAAGTCGCTTAGCAACAGGGCCTCAGCCCCAGCATTTT.

This clone was counted a single time. The J gene is TRBJ2-1, the V gene TRBV27; D might be TRBD1 (6 bases). Trimming took 5 bases from V and 10 from J, leaving 15 bases between them. Per the germline V gene, CDR1 is MNHEY and CDR2 is SMNVEV (reference sequence). CDR3 size: 13 residues. Here the CDR3 DNA reads TGTGCCAGCAGTACGACAGGTTCAGGGGAGCAGTTCTTC. The encoded protein is CASSTTGSGEQFF.

This clone was observed a few times. The chain is built from TRBV28 and TRBJ2-7; 9 nucleotides match TRBD2. Unmatched junction bases numbered 6, after V lost 5 bases and J lost 4 bases. Germline lookup yields CDR1 MDHEN and CDR2 SYDVKM. The length of the CDR3 is 14 residues. CDR3 protein: CASSIAGAGYEQYF. The CDR3, as DNA: TGTGCCAGCAGTATAGCGGGAGCAGGGTACGAGCAGTACTTC.

The chain employs TRBV11-1 and TRBJ2-3; TRBD2 aligns across 10 bases. This CDR3 contains 17 residues. Germline V lookup: CDR1 SGHAT, CDR2 FQDESV (reference sequence). The trim removed 5 bases at V and 2 bases at J, leaving 10 bases unmatched. This CDR3 reads CASSPGTSDFYTDTQYF. The CDR3, as DNA: TGTGCCAGCAGCCCCGGGACTAGCGATTTCTACACAGATACGCAGTATTTT. The full variable domain, completed using reference TRBV11-1 and TRBJ2-3, is EAEVAQSPRYKITEKSQAVAFWCDPISGHATLYWYRQILGQGPELLVQFQDESVVDDSQLPKDRFSAERLKGVDSTLKIQPAELGDSAMYLCASSPGTSDFYTDTQYFGPGTRLTVL.

V and J are TRBV29-1 and TRBJ2-7, with 10 bases that match TRBD2. Germline V lookup: CDR1 SQVTM, CDR2 ANQGSEA. The CDR3 sequence is 17 residues long. V lost 0 bases, J lost 3 bases, and 11 bases stayed unmatched. This chain's CDR3 is CSVEDPVASGSYYEQYF. Here the CDR3 DNA reads TGCAGCGTTGAAGATCCCGTGGCTAGCGGGAGTTACTACGAGCAGTACTTC.

The rearrangement joins TRBV7-9 to TRBJ2-2; unclear D gene. Looked up from germline, CDR1 is SEHNR and CDR2 is FQNEAQ (reference sequence). Trimming shortened V by 5 bases and J by 1 base, and 14 bases separated the two germline ends. The CDR3 extends over 16 amino acids. DNA for the CDR3: TGTGCCAGCAGCCAGTTAAAAACAGAGAACACCGGGGAGCTGTTTTTT. Its protein is CASSQLKTENTGELFF.

About this clone: One end of the junction fails to match germline, which may point to a read error. At the DNA level, this CDR3 is encoded by other sequences in the same sample as well. The rearrangement links TRBV5-1 to TRBJ2-7; D unresolved. CDR1 SGHRS and CDR2 YFSETQ come from the germline V gene. The CDR3 consists of 14 residues. CDR3 region: CASSEFYGRYEQYF. CDR3 nucleotide sequence: TGTGCCAGCAGCGAGTTCTATGGGCGATACGAGCAGTACTTC.

V is TRBV5-5 and J is TRBJ2-7, with D perhaps matching TRBD1 (5 bases). The CDR3 runs to 14 residues. Germline values: CDR1 SGHKS, CDR2 YYEKEE (reference sequence). Trimming removed 5 bases at V and 0 bases at J, with 12 bases between. CDR3 bases: TGTGCCAGCAGTATGACAGACCGCTCCTACGAGCAGTACTTC. This translates into CASSMTDRSYEQYF.

This chain joins TRBV5-1 and TRBJ2-1; 9 nucleotides align to TRBD2. Germline CDR1 is SGHRS and CDR2 is YFSETQ. Trimming at V came to 1 base and at J to 6 bases, leaving 17 bases not matched to a gene. The CDR3 totals 19 residues. This CDR3 is CASSLNHAAGGPGFNEQFF. CDR3 DNA sequence: TGCGCCAGCAGCTTGAATCATGCGGCGGGAGGGCCGGGGTTCAATGAGCAGTTCTTC.

CDR3 loop: CASRTVGHIVQGQPQHF. CDR3 in DNA: TGTGCCAGTAGGACGGTGGGACACATCGTACAGGGTCAGCCCCAGCATTTT. The J gene is TRBJ1-5, the V gene TRBV19, with TRBD1 as a possible D gene (6 bases). V dropped 6 bases and J dropped 6 bases, with 24 bases sitting between them. This CDR3 is 17 amino acids long. Looked up from germline, CDR1 is LNHDA and CDR2 is SQIVND (reference sequence).

This chain connects TRBV6-5 to TRBJ1-4; a possible D gene is TRBD1 (5 bases). V was trimmed by 5 bases and J by 7 bases, leaving 17 bases between them. From germline, CDR1 is MNHEY and CDR2 SVGAGI. The CDR3 length is 15 residues. CDR3 DNA sequence: TGTGCCAGCAGTACCAACTGGCAGGGAGGTGAAAAACTGTTTTTT. Translation: CASSTNWQGGEKLFF.

This chain connects TRBV19 to TRBJ2-4, with TRBD1 matching over 9 bases. Losses at the gene ends were 4 bases for V and 8 bases for J; bases not matched to a gene: 6. The CDR3 consists of 14 residues. Germline V lookup: CDR1 LNHDA, CDR2 SQIVND (reference sequence). The CDR3 sequence is CASSKQGAVDIQYF. CDR3 bases: TGTGCCAGTAGTAAACAGGGGGCAGTAGACATTCAGTACTTC. Complete variable domain (other parts from reference TRBV19 and TRBJ2-4): DGGITQSPKYLFRKEGQNVTLSCEQNLNHDAMYWYRQDPGQGLRLIYYSQIVNDFQKGDIAEGYSVSREKKESFPLTVTSAQKNPTAFYLCASSKQGAVDIQYFGAGTRLSVL.

The V gene is TRBV27, the J gene TRBJ2-2, with 7 positions matching TRBD1. The length of the CDR3 is 14 residues. V shed 6 bases and J 2 bases; nucleotides not matched to a gene: 3. Germline V gene lookup returns CDR1 MNHEY and CDR2 SMNVEV (reference sequence). The CDR3 DNA reads TGTGCCAGCAGGACAGGGAGCAACACCGGGGAGCTGTTTTTT. Its translation is CASRTGSNTGELFF.

The sample holds one count of this clone. The rearrangement links TRBV18 to TRBJ2-7, with TRBD1 matching 8 bases. CDR3 length equals 13 residues. Germline-derived CDR1 and CDR2 are KGHSH and LQKENI. Trimming at V came to 4 bases and at J to 5 bases, leaving 4 bases not matched to a gene. CDR3 in DNA: TGTGCCAGCTCACGACAGGGGTCGGACGAGCAGTACTTC. It codes for CASSRQGSDEQYF.

V is TRBV25-1 and J is TRBJ2-2; D perhaps matches TRBD1 (5 bases). The CDR3 is 14 amino acids. The V and J ends lost 6 bases and 0 bases respectively, with 8 bases between them. Germline loops: CDR1 MGHDK, CDR2 SYGVNS. The CDR3 here is CASRGVTNTGELFF. The CDR3 DNA reads TGTGCCAGCAGAGGGGTCACGAACACCGGGGAGCTGTTTTTT.

V is TRBV2 and J is TRBJ2-7; maybe TRBD2 (6 bases). Germline loops: CDR1 SNHLY, CDR2 FYNNEI. V dropped 7 bases and J dropped 6 bases, with 22 bases sitting between them. The CDR3 sequence is 15 residues long. Written as DNA, the CDR3 is TGTGCCAGCAAGGTTGGCCGGGAGATAAATCGCGAGCAGTACTTC. Amino acids: CASKVGREINREQYF.

This chain joins TRBV28 and TRBJ2-3; no reliable D call. Trimming shortened V by 2 bases and J by 6 bases, and 12 bases separated the two germline ends. Germline V lookup: CDR1 MDHEN, CDR2 SYDVKM. The CDR3 consists of 14 residues. The CDR3 spells CASSLESPIDTQYF. CDR3 coding DNA: TGTGCCAGCAGTTTAGAGAGTCCAATTGATACGCAGTATTTT.

This rearrangement joins TRBV7-9 to TRBJ1-5, with no clear D. The length of the CDR3 is 13 residues. The germline CDR1 and CDR2 sequences are SEHNR and FQNEAQ (reference sequence). The germline V and J ends were trimmed by 4 bases and 7 bases, with 11 bases remaining between them. CDR3 protein: CASSSSSYQPQHF. The CDR3 coding sequence is TGTGCCAGCAGCTCTAGTTCTTACCAGCCCCAGCATTTT.

CDR3 residues: CASSSGLAGSPEQFF. CDR3 sequence (DNA): TGTGCCAGCAGTTCCGGACTAGCGGGATCACCGGAGCAGTTCTTC. The chain couples TRBV28 to TRBJ2-1; 12 bases agree with TRBD2. CDR3 length: 15 residues. CDR1 is MDHEN and CDR2 is SYDVKM in the germline V gene. With V trimmed by 4 bases and J by 10 bases, 8 bases remained unmatched. The whole variable domain, remainder taken from reference TRBV28 and TRBJ2-1, is DVKVTQSSRYLVKRTGEKVFLECVQDMDHENMFWYRQDPGLGLRLIYFSYDVKMKEKGDIPEGYSVSREKKERFSLILESASTNQTSMYLCASSSGLAGSPEQFFGPGTRLTVL.

The chain employs TRBV11-2 and TRBJ2-3, with 8 bases aligning to TRBD1. V trimming: 6 bases; J trimming: 0 bases; junction bases outside the gene matches: 5. Germline loops: CDR1 SGHAT, CDR2 FQNNGV. This CDR3 spans 15 amino acids. The CDR3 sequence: CASRRQGRSTDTQYF. Written as DNA, the CDR3 is TGTGCCAGCAGAAGACAGGGGAGAAGCACAGATACGCAGTATTTT.